One sample yielded the 7 T cell receptor beta chains listed below, sequenced in a study of post-analysis software for immune sequencing data. These receptors' antigens are unknown. The study's findings and limits: There were a handful of TRBV segments more frequent in patients than controls, and TRBV5-6, TRBV5-1 and TRBV20-1 were among them.

Carried by the TCR beta cDNA libraries were unique molecular identifiers. TCRdb used MiXCR to reprocess the PCR reads, holding one entry per CDR3 protein. This sample yields around 260,000 distinct CDR3 sequences, of which 35% to 40% are seen a single time; around 5.2% belongs to the top ten. The specimen sequenced was blood. The receptors here all came from a girl under 18 with multiple sclerosis.

The count of this clonotype is one. Possible read error: a much larger clone is one base away. The chain has TRBV11-2 and TRBJ2-1; 9 positions match TRBD2. Per the germline V gene, CDR1 is SGHAT and CDR2 is FQNNGV. CDR3 length equals 15 residues. This CDR3 is CASSLAGGIYDEQFF. The CDR3 nucleotides read TGTGCCAGCAGTCTCGCGGGGGGGATCTACGATGAGCAGTTCTTC.

On this clonotype itself: A much more abundant neighbour one base away suggests this may be a read error. This chain joins TRBV12-3 or TRBV12-4 and TRBJ2-5; D is perhaps TRBD2 (6 bases). The CDR3 covers 17 residues. Trimming removed 4 bases from V and 11 bases from J, with 29 bases in between. In DNA form, the CDR3 reads TGTGCCAGCAGTTCCACTTGGGAGGCGGGACTTCAGAATGAGCAGTACTTC. Translation: CASSSTWEAGLQNEQYF.

This clonotype was counted at least ten times. The rearrangement links TRBV5-1 to TRBJ1-1; D is unclear. This CDR3 is built from 13 residues. Per the germline V gene, CDR1 is SGHRS and CDR2 is YFSETQ. Trimming stripped 2 bases from V and 3 bases from J, with 8 bases between. The CDR3 DNA reads TGCGCCAGCAGCTTTCGGGTACACACTGAAGCTTTCTTT. It specifies CASSFRVHTEAFF.

In this sample, this clonotype turned up a few times. The chain recombines TRBV27 with TRBJ2-3; D may be TRBD1 or TRBD2 (5 bases each). Per germline, CDR1 MNHEY and CDR2 SMNVEV (reference sequence). There are 19 residues in the CDR3. V lost 0 bases to trimming and J lost 4 bases, with 23 bases between them. CDR3 region: CASSLSRFTGPLGADTQYF. CDR3 DNA: TGTGCCAGCAGTTTATCTCGGTTTACGGGGCCGTTGGGCGCAGATACGCAGTATTTT.

This clonotype has more than one count but fewer than ten. The chain uses TRBV11-2 and TRBJ2-7; D may match TRBD1 or TRBD2 (5 bases each). V dropped 3 bases and J dropped 5 bases, with 17 bases sitting between them. CDR1 SGHAT and CDR2 FQNNGV come from the germline V gene. CDR3 length: 15 amino acids. The CDR3 coding sequence is TGTGCCAGCAGCTTTTCCGGATCGAGGGGCGACGAGCAGTACTTC. Amino acid sequence: CASSFSGSRGDEQYF.

This clonotype has just a few counts. The J gene is TRBJ2-2, the V gene TRBV20-1; D may be TRBD2 (6 bases). The CDR3 contains 13 residues. The germline CDR1 and CDR2 sequences are DFQATT and SNEGSKA (reference sequence). Trimming removed 6 bases at V and 4 bases at J, with 12 bases between. The CDR3 here is CSAPLAFTGELFF. As DNA, the CDR3 is TGCAGTGCCCCTCTAGCGTTCACCGGGGAGCTGTTTTTT.

This clonotype was seen at least ten times. The genes are TRBV28 and TRBJ2-1; D perhaps matches TRBD2 (6 bases). Per the germline V gene, CDR1 is MDHEN and CDR2 is SYDVKM. The CDR3 runs 15 residues. With 5 bases removed from V and 2 bases from J, the gap between germline ends came to 13 bases. The CDR3 DNA sequence: TGTGCCAGCAGTCCCGGGGGTGGCACCTACAATGAGCAGTTCTTC. Protein sequence: CASSPGGGTYNEQFF.